These 28 T cell receptor beta chains originate from one sample sequenced in a study of CD8 T cells in Susac syndrome. A quantity of roughly 0.5 to 1 ug RNA underwent reverse transcription using random hexamers. Each CDR3 protein is one row after TCRdb ran MiXCR on the immunoSEQ multiplex PCR reads. This table holds a few hundred thousand distinct CDR3 sequences, 95% found once. Sequences were obtained from CD4+ T cells from PBMCs. The receptors shown here come from a human donor with multiple sclerosis.

This chain connects TRBV3-1 to TRBJ2-5; weak D call: TRBD1 (6 bases). CDR3 length: 16 amino acids. Germline V lookup: CDR1 LGHDT, CDR2 YNNKEL (reference sequence). The germline V and J ends were trimmed by 4 bases and 2 bases, with 17 bases remaining between them. The CDR3 bases are TGTGCCAGCAGCCGATTCTCCGGGACACTACAAGAGACCCAGTACTTC. It translates to CASSRFSGTLQETQYF.

The chain is built from TRBV5-1 and TRBJ2-3; tentatively, D is TRBD2 (5 bases). The CDR3 length is 18 residues. From germline, CDR1 is SGHRS and CDR2 YFSETQ. The ends were cut back, 7 bases at V and 2 bases at J, with 26 bases in the middle. The CDR3: CASHTPYGSARPTDTQYF. The CDR3 DNA sequence: TGCGCCAGCCATACACCCTATGGGAGTGCCCGACCCACAGATACGCAGTATTTT.

The table lists this clonotype with a count of one. The chain employs TRBV7-6 and TRBJ1-1; D is uncertain. Between the trimmed V and J ends, which lost 5 bases and 5 bases, there was a span of 9 bases. The germline CDR1 and CDR2 sequences are SGHVS and FNYEAQ. The CDR3 spans 12 residues. DNA of the CDR3: TGTGCCAGCAGCCTAATAACTACTGAAGCTTTCTTT. It yields the protein CASSLITTEAFF.

This clonotype was detected once. This sequence joins TRBV13 and TRBJ2-1; 7 nucleotides agree with TRBD1. The CDR3 runs 15 residues. Trimming removed 0 bases from V and 7 bases from J; junction bases left unmatched: 6. CDR1 PRHDT and CDR2 FYEKMQ come from the germline V gene (reference sequence). DNA for the CDR3: TGTGCCAGCAGCTTAGGGCCACAGGGGTGGAATGAGCAGTTCTTC. Translated: CASSLGPQGWNEQFF. The full variable domain, in which reference TRBV13 and TRBJ2-1 provide the parts outside the CDR3, is AAGVIQSPRHLIKEKRETATLKCYPIPRHDTVYWYQQGPGQDPQFLISFYEKMQSDKGSIPDRFSAQQFSDYHSELNMSSLELGDSALYFCASSLGPQGWNEQFFGPGTRLTVL.

The genes are TRBV2 and TRBJ2-1, with 10 bases that match TRBD2. The CDR3 sequence is 14 residues long. Germline values: CDR1 SNHLY, CDR2 FYNNEI. V dropped 7 bases and J dropped 1; count of bases not matched to a gene: 1. The CDR3 loop is CASKAGGSYNEQFF. Written as DNA, the CDR3 is TGTGCCAGCAAAGCGGGAGGGTCCTACAATGAGCAGTTCTTC. Using reference TRBV2 and TRBJ2-1 for the parts outside the CDR3, the full variable domain is EPEVTQTPSHQVTQMGQEVILRCVPISNHLYFYWYRQILGQKVEFLVSFYNNEISEKSEIFDDQFSVERPDGSNFTLKIRSTKLEDSAMYFCASKAGGSYNEQFFGPGTRLTVL.

The chain carries TRBV19 and TRBJ2-1; TRBD2 is a possible D gene (6 bases). Trimming cost V 10 bases and J 4 bases, with 20 bases left between them. The CDR3 covers 15 residues. Germline V gene sequence: CDR1 LNHDA, CDR2 SQIVND (reference sequence). The CDR3 nucleotides read TGTGCCACCACCGGGAGTTGGTCCCTTTACAATGAGCAGTTCTTC. This encodes CATTGSWSLYNEQFF.

CDR3 loop: CASSLIEDTGELFF. CDR3 nucleotides: TGTGCCAGCAGCTTAATTGAGGACACCGGGGAGCTGTTTTTT. V gene TRBV7-9 combines with J gene TRBJ2-2; D unclear. Trimming removed 2 bases from V and 3 bases from J, with 7 bases in between. The length of the CDR3 is 14 residues. Per germline, CDR1 SEHNR and CDR2 FQNEAQ (reference sequence).

The CDR3 DNA sequence: TGCAGCCCCGTGACTCTTTCAGGCACGCAGTATTTT. Residues: CSPVTLSGTQYF. The chain joins TRBV29-1 to TRBJ2-3; no definite D call. V was shortened by 8 bases and J by 9 bases, with 18 bases between the two germline ends. The CDR3 extends over 12 amino acids. Germline V CDR1 and CDR2: SQVTM, ANQGSEA.

This clonotype came up a few times. The chain carries TRBV20-1 and TRBJ2-5, with D possibly TRBD1 on 5 matching bases. The CDR3 has 12 residues. The germline CDR1 and CDR2 sequences are DFQATT and SNEGSKA (reference sequence). Trimming left V 1 base short and J 5 bases short, with 8 bases between. The CDR3 region has the DNA TGCAGTGCTAGAGCAGGGAAGGAGACCCAGTACTTC. This encodes CSARAGKETQYF.

The chain links TRBV20-1 to TRBJ2-7; 7 nucleotides line up with TRBD1. Germline V gives CDR1 DFQATT, CDR2 SNEGSKA (reference sequence). CDR3 length: 11 amino acids. V gave up 8 bases and J gave up 6 bases; unmatched junction bases: 7. CDR3 sequence reads: CSLRDSREQYF. The CDR3 nucleotides are TGCAGTCTCCGGGACAGTCGCGAGCAGTACTTC.

The chain links TRBV29-1 to TRBJ2-1; 9 nucleotides line up with TRBD2. CDR1 SQVTM and CDR2 ANQGSEA come from the germline V gene. There are 15 residues in the CDR3. V trimming: 6 bases; J trimming: 2 bases; junction bases outside the gene matches: 8. Here the CDR3 reads CSVLPGLAPYNEQFF. CDR3 coding DNA: TGCAGCGTGCTGCCGGGACTAGCTCCCTACAATGAGCAGTTCTTC.

The gene calls are TRBV7-2 and TRBJ1-6; D perhaps matches TRBD1 (5 bases). Trimming removed 1 base at V and 8 bases at J, with 12 bases between. The CDR3 length is 15 residues. Germline V gene sequence: CDR1 SGHTA, CDR2 FQGNSA. CDR3 amino acids: CASSLVGGLDSPLHF. CDR3 bases: TGTGCCAGCAGCTTAGTGGGGGGGTTGGATTCACCCCTCCACTTT.

The rearrangement links TRBV7-2 to TRBJ1-2; D is perhaps TRBD1 (5 bases). Looked up from germline, CDR1 is SGHTA and CDR2 is FQGNSA. The CDR3 contains 14 residues. V gave up 1 base and J gave up 8 bases, with 14 bases separating them. The CDR3 region has the DNA TGTGCCAGCAGCTTAGGTCGGGAACAGGTCGGCTACACCTTC. Residues: CASSLGREQVGYTF.

This clonotype came up once. The V call is TRBV20-1, the J call TRBJ1-1; no clear D. Trimming pared 4 bases from V and 0 bases from J, leaving 6 bases between. The CDR3 contains 12 residues. The germline V gene has CDR1 DFQATT and CDR2 SNEGSKA (reference sequence). The DNA for the CDR3 is TGCAGTGCTATGCGGGTGAACACTGAAGCTTTCTTT. Protein product: CSAMRVNTEAFF.

The V and J genes are TRBV20-1 and TRBJ1-5; D uncertain. The CDR3 spans 13 residues. Germline V CDR1 and CDR2: DFQATT, SNEGSKA (reference sequence). The V end lost 5 bases, the J end lost 0 bases, and 8 bases lay between the germline ends. In nucleotides, the CDR3 is TGCAGTGCTTCCGGGGTTAGCAATCAGCCCCAGCATTTT. It encodes CSASGVSNQPQHF.

This chain links TRBV30 with TRBJ1-5; maybe TRBD1 (6 bases). Germline V lookup: CDR1 GTSNPN, CDR2 SVGIG (reference sequence). The CDR3 totals 14 residues. V lost 0 bases and J lost 0, with 6 bases in between. The CDR3 region has the DNA TGTGCCTGGAGTGTGGGACATAGCAATCAGCCCCAGCATTTT. Translating it yields CAWSVGHSNQPQHF.

V usage is TRBV5-6 and J usage is TRBJ1-5; D uncertain. The CDR3 sequence is 14 residues long. The V end was cut by 4 bases, the J end by 2 bases, with 10 bases between. The germline V gene encodes CDR1 SGHDT and CDR2 YYEEEE. The CDR3 DNA reads TGTGCCAGCAGCCTGGGTCCTGGCAATCAGCCCCAGCATTTT. This codes for CASSLGPGNQPQHF.

The sample holds a few counts of this clonotype. The J gene is TRBJ1-1, the V gene TRBV12-3 or TRBV12-4; D gene uncertain. V lost 2 bases and J 0 bases, leaving 4 bases between the germline ends. The CDR3 spans 13 residues. The chain's CDR3 is CASSLILNTEAFF. The CDR3 DNA sequence: TGTGCCAGCAGTTTAATTCTGAACACTGAAGCTTTCTTT.

The chain is built from TRBV2 and TRBJ1-6; D is unclear. Germline-derived CDR1 and CDR2 are SNHLY and FYNNEI. CDR3 length: 14 residues. Trimming took 1 base from V and 7 from J, leaving 8 bases between them. DNA for the CDR3: TGTGCCAGCAGTGAAGTTACGGGGAATTCACCCCTCCACTTT. This encodes CASSEVTGNSPLHF.

This clonotype appeared a single time. The rearrangement uses TRBV20-1 and TRBJ1-2, with D maybe TRBD1 (6 bases). V gave up 5 bases and J gave up 2 bases, with 12 bases separating them. This CDR3 has 13 amino acids. CDR1 and CDR2 from the germline V gene are DFQATT and SNEGSKA (reference sequence). The CDR3 bases are TGCAGTGCTGAGCCCGGGACAAACTATGGCTACACCTTC. Amino acids: CSAEPGTNYGYTF.

The chain is built from TRBV7-9 and TRBJ1-2; D remains ambiguous. Per germline, CDR1 SEHNR and CDR2 FQNEAQ (reference sequence). The CDR3 runs 15 residues. The ends were cut back, 3 bases at V and 3 bases at J, with 14 bases in the middle. For the CDR3, the DNA is TGTGCCAGCAGCTTGTCCGGGAGTGGGCACTATGGCTACACCTTC. It yields the protein CASSLSGSGHYGYTF. The entire variable domain, with the rest obtained from reference TRBV7-9 and TRBJ1-2, is as follows: DTGVSQNPRHKITKRGQNVTFRCDPISEHNRLYWYRQTLGQGPEFLTYFQNEAQLEKSRLLSDRFSAERPKGSFSTLEIQRTEQGDSAMYLCASSLSGSGHYGYTFGSGTRLTVV.

J is TRBJ2-3 and V is TRBV28, with 8 nucleotides matching TRBD2. J was trimmed by 3 bases and V by 5 bases; bases with no gene match: 7. The CDR3 has 15 residues. Looked up from germline, CDR1 is MDHEN and CDR2 is SYDVKM. This CDR3 is CASSPAGEGTDTQYF. As DNA, the CDR3 is TGTGCCAGCAGTCCAGCGGGAGAGGGGACAGATACGCAGTATTTT.

The chain joins TRBV3-1 to TRBJ1-5; D gene uncertain. The CDR3 sequence is 15 residues long. Germline loops: CDR1 LGHDT, CDR2 YNNKEL (reference sequence). With 5 bases removed from V and 2 bases from J, the gap between germline ends came to 13 bases. As DNA, the CDR3 is TGTGCCAGCAGCGATGGACCCTGGGGCAATCAGCCCCAGCATTTT. This codes for CASSDGPWGNQPQHF.

V usage is TRBV3-1 and J usage is TRBJ2-5; a weak D match, TRBD2 (6 bases). V was cut by 4 bases and J by 0 bases, with 9 bases left in between. The CDR3 runs 14 residues. Germline CDR1 reads LGHDT; CDR2 reads YNNKEL (reference sequence). CDR3 nucleotides: TGTGCCAGCAGCCTCGGACTACACCAAGAGACCCAGTACTTC. Its translation: CASSLGLHQETQYF.

The rearrangement uses TRBV3-1 and TRBJ2-7; perhaps TRBD2 as D (6 bases). The V end was cut by 0 bases, the J end by 2 bases, with 14 bases between. The germline V gene has CDR1 LGHDT and CDR2 YNNKEL (reference sequence). This CDR3 contains 16 residues. The CDR3 reads CASSQDRAGTPYEQYF. In DNA form, the CDR3 reads TGTGCCAGCAGCCAAGACAGGGCGGGAACCCCCTACGAGCAGTACTTC.

This clonotype is a singleton in its sample. This sequence joins TRBV28 and TRBJ2-4; 8 nucleotides line up with TRBD2. Trimming took 5 bases from V and 8 from J; bases not matched to a gene: 8. CDR3 length: 14 amino acids. The V gene's germline CDR1 is MDHEN and CDR2 SYDVKM. The CDR3 DNA is TGTGCCAGCAGTACCAGCGGGAGACTGGACATTCAGTACTTC. This codes for CASSTSGRLDIQYF.

The chain employs TRBV30 and TRBJ2-7, with 10 positions matching TRBD2. V was pared by 1 base and J by 5 bases, with 2 bases of the junction left unmatched. The CDR3 consists of 13 residues. In germline, CDR1 is GTSNPN, CDR2 SVGIG (reference sequence). CDR3 bases: TGTGCCTGGAGTGCGGGACTAGCGAACGAGCAGTACTTC. Translation: CAWSAGLANEQYF.

The chain employs TRBV5-1 and TRBJ2-3; 12 nucleotides agree with TRBD2. Germline-derived CDR1 and CDR2 are SGHRS and YFSETQ. V gave up 6 bases and J gave up 6 bases; unmatched junction bases: 8. CDR3 length equals 15 residues. CDR3 amino acids: CASTGLAGSRDTQYF. In nucleotides, the CDR3 is TGCGCCAGCACCGGACTAGCGGGGTCCAGGGATACGCAGTATTTT.